The following is a T cell receptor beta chain sequence with its context. This clone was seen just once. The antigen it binds to is not known. No clone much larger than this one lies a single base away; base qualities are absent. CDR1 SNHLY and CDR2 FYNNEI are derived from the germline V gene. The CDR3 sequence holds 12 residues, the cysteine and phenylalanine included. CDR3 DNA only is kept here, 36 bases in frame from base 1. From V the trimming removes 6 bases and from J it removes 8 bases, while the gene matches leave 6 bases of the junction unaccounted for. This specimen belongs to a study of blood T cell repertoires in COVID-19 (dated by TCRdb to the early 2020s). Background for the entire study: Samples covering the acute and convalescent phases of COVID-19 were provided by collaborators in the United States, Italy and Spain. The prospective study material was composed of cDNA or gDNA derived from T cells, B-cell-depleted T cells, or PBMCs. Deeply sampled blood TCRbeta repertoires from subjects exposed to, actively infected with, or recovered from COVID-19 were included in the dataset. The repertoires were released in a freely available public database intended as a resource for research on the immune response to SARS-CoV-2. The samples were drawn from the first 160 participants of the ongoing ImmuneRACE study and from under 1,500 subjects provided by 6 global collaborators. The sample metadata nearly always contained a de-identified subject ID, COVID-19 status, age in years and sex. Where HLA class I and class II types were available, the types were taken from metadata supplied by the sample provider, not from assay-based typing. The investigation overall reported the following: The amount of clinical and demographic metadata varied by source and participant and was provided uncurated.

TCRbeta CDR3 regions were amplified from genomic DNA by means of the immunoSEQ Assay, a bias-controlled multiplex PCR. The paper's processing steps were these. The number of nucleated cells in each sample was estimated from the amplification of reference gene primers within the assay. To quantify the absolute abundance of each unique TCRbeta CDR3 rearrangement, sequence reads were collapsed and filtered. Productive Simpson clonality was computed per sample as the square root of Simpson's diversity index over productive rearrangements. TCRdb mirrors the immuneACCESS table, restricted to in-frame sequences. Some clones are absent from its copies; in checked studies, under half trace to an unresolved V gene, and the reason for the others is unknown. V and J calls and clone size come straight from that table; D and trimming were deduced from the DNA. Within this sample are around 330,000 clones, with approximately 90% of them counted one time only. 1.5% to 2% of the sample is in the top ten clones.

In Seattle, one collaborating source enrolled patients while the infection was active and tracked those patients longitudinally over the course of disease. Whole blood was collected in K2EDTA tubes by collaborating institutions according to the institutions' own protocols. For TCRbeta analysis, collaborators shipped samples as frozen whole blood, isolated PBMCs, or DNA extracted from either of those sample types. The sequence was obtained from a woman aged 30 to 39 with COVID-19, enrolled during active disease. The chain couples TRBV2 to TRBJ1-2; the central 7 bases match TRBD1. The specimen sequenced was peripheral blood. The CDR3 loop reads CASSAGQMGYTF. The nucleotides read TGTGCCAGCAGCGCGGGACAGATGGGCTACACCTTC.